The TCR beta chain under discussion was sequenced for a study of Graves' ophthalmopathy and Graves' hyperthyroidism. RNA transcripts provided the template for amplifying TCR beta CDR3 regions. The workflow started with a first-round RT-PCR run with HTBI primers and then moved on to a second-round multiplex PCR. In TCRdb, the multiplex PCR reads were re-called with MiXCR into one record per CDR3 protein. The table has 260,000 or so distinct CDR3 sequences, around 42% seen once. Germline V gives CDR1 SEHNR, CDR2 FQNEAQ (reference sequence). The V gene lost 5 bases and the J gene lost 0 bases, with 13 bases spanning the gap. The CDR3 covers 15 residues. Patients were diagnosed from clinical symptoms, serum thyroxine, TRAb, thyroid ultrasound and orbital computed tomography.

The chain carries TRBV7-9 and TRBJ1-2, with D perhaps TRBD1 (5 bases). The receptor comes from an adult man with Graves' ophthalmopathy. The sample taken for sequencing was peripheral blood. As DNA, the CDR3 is TGTGCCAGCAGCATACCGGGGACGGCTAACTATGGCTACACCTTC. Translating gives CASSIPGTANYGYTF. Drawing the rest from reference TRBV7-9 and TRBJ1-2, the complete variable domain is DTGVSQNPRHKITKRGQNVTFRCDPISEHNRLYWYRQTLGQGPEFLTYFQNEAQLEKSRLLSDRFSAERPKGSFSTLEIQRTEQGDSAMYLCASSIPGTANYGYTFGSGTRLTVV.